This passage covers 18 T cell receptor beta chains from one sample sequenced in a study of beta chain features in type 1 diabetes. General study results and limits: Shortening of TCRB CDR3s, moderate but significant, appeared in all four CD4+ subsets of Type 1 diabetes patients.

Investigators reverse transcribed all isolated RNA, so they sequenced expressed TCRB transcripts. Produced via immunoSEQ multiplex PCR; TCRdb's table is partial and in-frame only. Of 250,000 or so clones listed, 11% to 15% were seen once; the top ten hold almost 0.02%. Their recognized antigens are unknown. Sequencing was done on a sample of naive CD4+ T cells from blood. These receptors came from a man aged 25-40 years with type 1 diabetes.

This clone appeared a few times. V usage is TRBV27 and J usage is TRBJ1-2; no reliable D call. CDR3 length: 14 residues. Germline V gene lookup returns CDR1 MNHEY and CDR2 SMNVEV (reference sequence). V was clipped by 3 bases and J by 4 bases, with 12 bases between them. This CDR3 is CASSFNGDSYGYTF. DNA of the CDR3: TGTGCCAGCAGTTTTAACGGGGATAGCTATGGCTACACCTTC.

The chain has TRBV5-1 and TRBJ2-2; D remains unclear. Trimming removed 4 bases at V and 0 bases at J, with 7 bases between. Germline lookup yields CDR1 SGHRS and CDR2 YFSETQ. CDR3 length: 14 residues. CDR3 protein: CASSKTPNTGELFF. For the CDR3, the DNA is TGCGCCAGCAGCAAGACACCGAACACCGGGGAGCTGTTTTTT.

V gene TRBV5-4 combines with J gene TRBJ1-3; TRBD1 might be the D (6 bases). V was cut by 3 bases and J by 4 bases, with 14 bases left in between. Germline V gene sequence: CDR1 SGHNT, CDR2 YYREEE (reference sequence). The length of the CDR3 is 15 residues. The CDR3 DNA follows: TGTGCCAGCAGCTCAGCTACAGGGCACGGAAACACCATATATTTT. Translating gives CASSSATGHGNTIYF. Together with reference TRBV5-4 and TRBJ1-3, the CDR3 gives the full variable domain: ETGVTQSPTHLIKTRGQQVTLRCSSQSGHNTVSWYQQALGQGPQFIFQYYREEENGRGNFPPRFSGLQFPNYSSELNVNALELDDSALYLCASSSATGHGNTIYFGEGSWLTVV.

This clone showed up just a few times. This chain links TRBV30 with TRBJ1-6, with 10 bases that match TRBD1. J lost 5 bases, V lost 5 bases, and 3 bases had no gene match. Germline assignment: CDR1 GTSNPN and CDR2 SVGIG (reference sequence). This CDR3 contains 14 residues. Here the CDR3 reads CAWGGQGNNSPLHF. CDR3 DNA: TGTGCCTGGGGGGGACAGGGGAATAATTCACCCCTCCACTTT.

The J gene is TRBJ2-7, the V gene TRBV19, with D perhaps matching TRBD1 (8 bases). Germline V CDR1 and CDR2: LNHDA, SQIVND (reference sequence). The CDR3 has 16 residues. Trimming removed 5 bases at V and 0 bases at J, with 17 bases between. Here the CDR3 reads CASSPITGGGSYEQYF. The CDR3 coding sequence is TGTGCCAGTAGTCCGATAACAGGGGGGGGCTCCTACGAGCAGTACTTC. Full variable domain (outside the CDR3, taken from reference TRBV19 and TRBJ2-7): DGGITQSPKYLFRKEGQNVTLSCEQNLNHDAMYWYRQDPGQGLRLIYYSQIVNDFQKGDIAEGYSVSREKKESFPLTVTSAQKNPTAFYLCASSPITGGGSYEQYFGPGTRLTVT.

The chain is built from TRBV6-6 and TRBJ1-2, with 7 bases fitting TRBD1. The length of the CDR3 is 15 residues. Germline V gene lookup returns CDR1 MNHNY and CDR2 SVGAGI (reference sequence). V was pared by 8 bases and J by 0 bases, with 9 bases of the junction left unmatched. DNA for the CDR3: TGTGCCAGCCGACCCGGGACAGCAGCTAACTATGGCTACACCTTC. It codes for CASRPGTAANYGYTF.

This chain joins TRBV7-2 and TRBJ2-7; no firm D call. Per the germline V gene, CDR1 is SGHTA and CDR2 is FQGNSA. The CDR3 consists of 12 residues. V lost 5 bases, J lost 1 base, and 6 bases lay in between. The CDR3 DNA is TGTGCCAGCAGCCCAGCGTCCTACGAGCAGTACTTC. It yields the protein CASSPASYEQYF.

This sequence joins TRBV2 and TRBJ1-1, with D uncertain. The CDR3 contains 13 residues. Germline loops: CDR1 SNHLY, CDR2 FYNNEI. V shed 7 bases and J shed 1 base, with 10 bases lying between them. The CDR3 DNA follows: TGTGCCAGCAAATCGACACAGAACACTGAAGCTTTCTTT. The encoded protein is CASKSTQNTEAFF.

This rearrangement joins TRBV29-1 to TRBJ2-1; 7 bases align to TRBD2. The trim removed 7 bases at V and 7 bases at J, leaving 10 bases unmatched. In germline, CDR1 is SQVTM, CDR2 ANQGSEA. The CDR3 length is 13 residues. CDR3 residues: CSGGGRAVNEQFF. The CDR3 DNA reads TGCAGCGGGGGGGGAAGGGCGGTGAATGAGCAGTTCTTC.

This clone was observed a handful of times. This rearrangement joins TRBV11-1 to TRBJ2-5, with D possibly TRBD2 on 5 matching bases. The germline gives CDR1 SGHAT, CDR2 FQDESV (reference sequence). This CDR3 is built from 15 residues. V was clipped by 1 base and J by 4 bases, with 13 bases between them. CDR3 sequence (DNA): TGTGCCAGCAGCTTAGATTCGCGGGTAGGAGAGACCCAGTACTTC. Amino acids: CASSLDSRVGETQYF.

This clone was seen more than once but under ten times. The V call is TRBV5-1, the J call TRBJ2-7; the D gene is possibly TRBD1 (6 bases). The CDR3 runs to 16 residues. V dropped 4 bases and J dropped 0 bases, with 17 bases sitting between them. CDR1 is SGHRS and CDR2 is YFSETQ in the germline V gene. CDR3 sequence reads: CASSATMTGNSYEQYF. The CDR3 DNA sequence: TGCGCCAGCAGCGCTACAATGACAGGAAACTCCTACGAGCAGTACTTC.

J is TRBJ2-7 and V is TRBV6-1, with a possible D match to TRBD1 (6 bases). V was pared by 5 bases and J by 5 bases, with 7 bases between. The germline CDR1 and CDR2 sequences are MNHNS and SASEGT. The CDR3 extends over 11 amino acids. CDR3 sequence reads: CASSYRDEQYF. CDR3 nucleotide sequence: TGTGCCAGCAGTTACAGGGACGAGCAGTACTTC.

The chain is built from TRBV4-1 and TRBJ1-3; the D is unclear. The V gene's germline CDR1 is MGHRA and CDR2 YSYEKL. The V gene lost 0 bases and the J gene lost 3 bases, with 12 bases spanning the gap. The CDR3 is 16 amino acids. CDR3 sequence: CASSQDRQRSGNTIYF. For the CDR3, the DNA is TGCGCCAGCAGCCAAGATCGCCAGAGGAGTGGAAACACCATATATTTT.

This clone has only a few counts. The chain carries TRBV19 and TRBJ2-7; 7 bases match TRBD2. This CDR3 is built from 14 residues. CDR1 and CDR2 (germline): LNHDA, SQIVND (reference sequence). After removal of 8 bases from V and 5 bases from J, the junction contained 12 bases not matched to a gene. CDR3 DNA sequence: TGTGCCAGTGGGAGGGCGGACTTGAGGCACGAGCAGTACTTC. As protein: CASGRADLRHEQYF.

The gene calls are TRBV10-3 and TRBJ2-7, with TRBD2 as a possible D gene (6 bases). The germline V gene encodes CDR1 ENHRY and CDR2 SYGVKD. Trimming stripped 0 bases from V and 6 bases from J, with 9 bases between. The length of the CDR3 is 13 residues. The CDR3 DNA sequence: TGTGCCATCAGTGAGTCGGAGGGGCTCGAGCAGTACTTC. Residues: CAISESEGLEQYF.

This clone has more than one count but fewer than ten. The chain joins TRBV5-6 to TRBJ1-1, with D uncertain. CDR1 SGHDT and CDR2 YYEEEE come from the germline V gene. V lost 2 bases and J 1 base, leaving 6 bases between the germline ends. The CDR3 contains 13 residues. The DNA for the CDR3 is TGTGCCAGCAGCTTTATGGCGAACACTGAAGCTTTCTTT. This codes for CASSFMANTEAFF.

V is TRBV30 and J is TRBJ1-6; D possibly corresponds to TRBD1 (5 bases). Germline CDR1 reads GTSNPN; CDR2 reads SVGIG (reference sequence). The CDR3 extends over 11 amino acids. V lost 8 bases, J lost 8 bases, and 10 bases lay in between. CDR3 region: CAAKQDSPLHF. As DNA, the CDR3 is TGTGCCGCGAAACAGGATTCACCCCTCCACTTT.

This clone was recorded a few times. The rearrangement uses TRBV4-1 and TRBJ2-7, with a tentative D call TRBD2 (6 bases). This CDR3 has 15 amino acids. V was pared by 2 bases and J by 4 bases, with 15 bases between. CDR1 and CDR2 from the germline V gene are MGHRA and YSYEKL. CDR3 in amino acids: CASSQFGTLDYEQYF. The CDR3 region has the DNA TGCGCCAGCAGCCAATTCGGGACTCTAGATTACGAGCAGTACTTC.